Listed here are 13 T cell receptor beta chains from one sample, sequenced in a study of beta chain features in type 1 diabetes listed by TCRdb under 2018. Findings and caveats that apply to the study as a whole: In all four CD4+ subsets, TCRB CDR3 length was moderately but significantly shorter in type 1 diabetes patients.

These receptors are not linked to any known antigen. The library came from the immunoSEQ multiplex PCR assay. The entire amount of isolated RNA was reverse transcribed using the High Capacity cDNA Reverse Transcription Kit, so the sequenced TCRB transcripts were expressed ones. TCRdb retrieved this table from immuneACCESS and kept in-frame rearrangements only. Not all clones are present; in checked studies, unresolved V genes account for under half, and no reason is known for the remainder. Across this sample there are 310,000 or so clones, with about 15% seen only once. The ten largest clones capture roughly 0.015% of the sample. The sequenced material came from naive CD4+ T cells from blood. According to the study, the label for this sample's cell subset or site signals: true naive CD4+ T cells. These receptors were obtained from a young man with type 1 diabetes.

This clone was seen a handful of times. V usage is TRBV29-1 and J usage is TRBJ1-2; TRBD1 matches 9 bases. Germline CDR1 SQVTM, CDR2 ANQGSEA. This CDR3 spans 13 amino acids. Trimming removed 4 bases from V and 7 bases from J; junction bases left unmatched: 7. CDR3 nucleotide sequence: TGCAGCGTTGGCCAACAGGGGGCCAGTGGCTACACCTTC. Protein product: CSVGQQGASGYTF.

This chain joins TRBV6-5 and TRBJ2-3; D call uncertain. CDR3 length: 11 residues. Germline lookup yields CDR1 MNHEY and CDR2 SVGAGI. V lost 6 bases, J lost 2 bases, and 3 bases lay in between. CDR3 sequence reads: CASRYTDTQYF. For the CDR3, the DNA is TGTGCCAGCAGGTACACAGATACGCAGTATTTT.

This clone was counted between two and nine times. The chain uses TRBV28 and TRBJ2-5; weak D call: TRBD2 (6 bases). This CDR3 region has 15 residues. The germline V gene has CDR1 MDHEN and CDR2 SYDVKM. V lost 2 bases and J lost 5, with 15 bases in between. Here the CDR3 reads CASSLVGGFGETQYF. CDR3 in DNA: TGTGCCAGCAGTTTAGTGGGGGGTTTCGGGGAGACCCAGTACTTC.

This clone has only a few counts. V is TRBV29-1 and J is TRBJ2-1; TRBD1 is a possible D gene (6 bases). Germline-derived CDR1 and CDR2 are SQVTM and ANQGSEA. V was clipped by 5 bases and J by 2 bases, with 10 bases between them. The CDR3 has 13 amino acids. CDR3 sequence reads: CSVNRVTYNEQFF. In DNA form, the CDR3 reads TGCAGCGTTAACAGGGTAACCTACAATGAGCAGTTCTTC.

In its sample, this clone was seen a few times. The chain is built from TRBV10-3 and TRBJ1-2; TRBD1 agrees at 7 bases. The germline gives CDR1 ENHRY, CDR2 SYGVKD. Germline trimming cut 10 bases from V and 4 bases from J; bases unmatched to any gene: 9. The CDR3 has 13 residues. CDR3 DNA: TGTGCCAACAGGCAGGGGGGCGGCTATGGCTACACCTTC. It is translated as CANRQGGGYGYTF.

V is TRBV5-4 and J is TRBJ2-5; 15 bases line up with TRBD2. The CDR3 contains 16 residues. Trimming at V came to 9 bases and at J to 5 bases, leaving 11 bases not matched to a gene. Germline V gene lookup returns CDR1 SGHNT and CDR2 YYREEE (reference sequence). CDR3 sequence reads: CAIGLAGGARLETQYF. CDR3 sequence (DNA): TGTGCCATCGGACTAGCGGGGGGGGCGAGATTGGAGACCCAGTACTTC.

The chain carries TRBV30 and TRBJ1-1; no clear D. The CDR3 has 13 amino acids. The V and J ends lost 3 bases and 0 bases respectively, with 8 bases between them. The germline V gene encodes CDR1 GTSNPN and CDR2 SVGIG (reference sequence). In nucleotides, the CDR3 is TGTGCCTGGAGGCGGTCCATGAACACTGAAGCTTTCTTT. As protein: CAWRRSMNTEAFF. Full variable domain (missing parts from reference TRBV30 and TRBJ1-1): SQTIHQWPATLVQPVGSPLSLECTVEGTSNPNLYWYRQAAGRGLQLLFYSVGIGQISSEVPQNLSASRPQDRQFILSSKKLLLSDSGFYLCAWRRSMNTEAFFGQGTRLTVV.

This rearrangement joins TRBV5-4 to TRBJ2-1, with TRBD2 matching over 12 bases. This CDR3 region has 15 residues. J was trimmed by 4 bases and V by 5 bases; bases with no gene match: 4. Germline V lookup: CDR1 SGHNT, CDR2 YYREEE (reference sequence). CDR3 DNA sequence: TGTGCCAGCAGTTACGGACTAGCGGGATACAATGAGCAGTTCTTC. This encodes CASSYGLAGYNEQFF.

A few counts support this clone. This sequence joins TRBV18 and TRBJ2-1; the D is unclear. V was shortened by 4 bases and J by 8 bases, with 15 bases between the two germline ends. CDR1 KGHSH and CDR2 LQKENI come from the germline V gene. The CDR3 sequence is 14 residues long. DNA of the CDR3: TGTGCCAGCTCACGACAACCGCAGCCCGATGAGCAGTTCTTC. It translates to CASSRQPQPDEQFF.

This clone was detected a few times. The V and J genes are TRBV5-6 and TRBJ2-7; 8 nucleotides line up with TRBD1. Germline trimming cut 4 bases from V and 1 base from J; bases unmatched to any gene: 7. The CDR3 loop spans 15 amino acids. The V gene's germline CDR1 is SGHDT and CDR2 YYEEEE. The CDR3 nucleotides are TGTGCCAGCAGCGATGACCGGACAGGGTCCTACGAGCAGTACTTC. Amino acid sequence: CASSDDRTGSYEQYF.

V usage is TRBV18 and J usage is TRBJ1-1; TRBD1 might be the D (6 bases). The germline V gene encodes CDR1 KGHSH and CDR2 LQKENI. CDR3 length: 16 amino acids. Trimming left V 1 base short and J 5 bases short, with 17 bases between. CDR3 DNA: TGTGCCAGCTCACCACGTTCGTCTCCCAGGGGAACTGAAGCTTTCTTT. Translating gives CASSPRSSPRGTEAFF.

The chain uses TRBV7-2 and TRBJ2-5, with D hard to call. The CDR3 totals 14 residues. The ends were cut back, 1 base at V and 3 bases at J, with 9 bases in the middle. Looked up from germline, CDR1 is SGHTA and CDR2 is FQGNSA. The CDR3 region has the DNA TGTGCCAGCAGCTTAGTTATTAGCAAAGAGACCCAGTACTTC. Protein: CASSLVISKETQYF.

The CDR3 here is CASSLQPTPQETQYF. The CDR3 DNA sequence: TGTGCCAGCAGCTTGCAACCCACTCCACAAGAGACCCAGTACTTC. The rearrangement uses TRBV5-4 and TRBJ2-5, with unresolved D. The CDR3 has 15 residues. Trimming took off 1 base at V and 2 bases at J, with 12 bases between the two ends. Germline loops: CDR1 SGHNT, CDR2 YYREEE (reference sequence).